Below are 2 T cell receptor beta chains sequenced from a single sample in a study of blood T cell repertoires in COVID-19. Data came from immunoSEQ multiplex PCR; TCRdb stores just in-frame clones and leaves some out. This sample has about 300,000 clones, with 88% found just once. The sample was peripheral blood. The receptors originated from a man between 18 and 35 years old with active or convalescent COVID-19.

The chain combines TRBV9 with TRBJ2-3, with 9 bases identical to TRBD2. CDR3 length: 15 residues. The V gene end was trimmed by 2 bases and the J gene end by 4 bases; junction bases not matched to a gene: 5. Germline V CDR1 and CDR2: SGDLS, YYNGEE. DNA for the CDR3: TGTGCCAGCAGCGTGCGGGGGGGGCCCTCAGATACGCAGTATTTT. This codes for CASSVRGGPSDTQYF.

This clone has only a few counts. CDR3 in DNA: TGTGCCAGCAGCCAGAAGACAGGGCGGGGTGGCTACACCTTC. It translates to CASSQKTGRGGYTF. J is TRBJ1-2 and V is TRBV3-1 (or the pseudogene TRBV3-2); 7 nucleotides line up with TRBD1. The CDR3 runs to 14 residues. Germline CDR1 LGHDT, CDR2 YNNKEL (reference sequence). The V and J ends lost 3 bases and 7 bases, in that order; junction bases with no gene match: 8.